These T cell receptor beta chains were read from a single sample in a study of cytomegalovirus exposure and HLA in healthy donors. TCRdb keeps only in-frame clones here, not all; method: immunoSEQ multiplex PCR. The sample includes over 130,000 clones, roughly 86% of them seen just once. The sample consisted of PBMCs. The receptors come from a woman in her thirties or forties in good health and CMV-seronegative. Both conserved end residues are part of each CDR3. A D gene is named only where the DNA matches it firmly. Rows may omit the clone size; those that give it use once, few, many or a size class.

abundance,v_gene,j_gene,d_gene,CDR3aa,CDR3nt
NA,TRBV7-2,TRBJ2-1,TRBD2,CASSLGLALQNEQFF,TGTGCCAGCAGCTTAGGACTAGCCCTGCAGAATGAGCAGTTCTTC
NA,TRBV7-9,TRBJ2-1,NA,CASSLSGNEQFF,TGTGCCAGCAGCTTGTCGGGGAATGAGCAGTTCTTC
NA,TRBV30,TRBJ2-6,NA,CAWSLSSPSGANVLTF,TGTGCCTGGAGTCTGAGTAGTCCCTCTGGGGCCAACGTCCTGACTTTC
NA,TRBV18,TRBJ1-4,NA,CASSFGRGPNEKLFF,TGTGCCAGCTCATTCGGGCGAGGGCCTAATGAAAAACTGTTTTTT
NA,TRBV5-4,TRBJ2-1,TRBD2,CASSSPGVAGDYNEQFF,TGTGCCAGCAGCTCCCCCGGCGTGGCGGGGGATTACAATGAGCAGTTCTTC
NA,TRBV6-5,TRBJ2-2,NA,CASSWQGNTGELFF,TGTGCCAGCAGTTGGCAGGGGAACACCGGGGAGCTGTTTTTT
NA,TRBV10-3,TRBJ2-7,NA,CAISEQGGNEQYF,TGTGCCATCAGTGAACAGGGAGGGAACGAGCAGTACTTC
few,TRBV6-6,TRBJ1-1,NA,CASSYEGDRAFF,TGTGCCAGCAGTTACGAGGGGGATAGAGCTTTCTTT
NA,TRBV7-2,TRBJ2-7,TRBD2,CASSLVAGAVYEQYF,TGTGCCAGCAGCTTAGTAGCGGGAGCCGTCTACGAGCAGTACTTC
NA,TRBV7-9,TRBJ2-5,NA,CSSSLPRRIGETQYF,TGTTCCAGCAGCTTACCCCGCAGGATCGGAGAGACCCAGTACTTC
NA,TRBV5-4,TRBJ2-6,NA,CASSPGLGPGANVLTF,TGTGCCAGCAGCCCGGGACTGGGTCCTGGGGCCAACGTCCTGACTTTC
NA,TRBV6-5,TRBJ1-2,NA,CASRKQNNYGYTF,TGTGCCAGCAGAAAACAGAACAACTATGGCTACACCTTC
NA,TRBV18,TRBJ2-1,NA,CASAWAGSSYNEQFF,TGTGCCAGCGCATGGGCCGGGAGCTCCTACAATGAGCAGTTCTTC
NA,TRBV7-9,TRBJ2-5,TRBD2,CASSPSTSGNWETQYF,TGTGCCAGCAGCCCCTCGACTAGCGGGAATTGGGAGACCCAGTACTTC
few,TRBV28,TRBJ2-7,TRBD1,CASGTGQREQYF,TGTGCCAGCGGGACAGGGCAGAGAGAGCAGTACTTC
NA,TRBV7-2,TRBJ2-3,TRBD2,CAEAGLAGEDTQYF,TGTGCCGAAGCGGGACTAGCGGGAGAAGATACGCAGTATTTT
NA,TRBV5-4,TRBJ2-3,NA,CASSPRGGADTQYF,TGTGCCAGCAGCCCCCGAGGCGGCGCAGATACGCAGTATTTT
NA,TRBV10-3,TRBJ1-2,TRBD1,CAVRQGEDYGYTF,TGTGCCGTCAGACAGGGAGAGGACTATGGCTACACCTTC
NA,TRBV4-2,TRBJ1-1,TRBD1,CASSQAGTEPMNTEAFF,TGTGCCAGCAGCCAAGCCGGGACAGAGCCAATGAACACTGAAGCTTTCTTT
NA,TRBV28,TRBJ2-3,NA,CASSFGPLTDTQYF,TGTGCCAGCAGTTTTGGGCCCCTCACAGATACGCAGTATTTT
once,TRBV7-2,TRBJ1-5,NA,CASSPAGSWNQPQHF,TGTGCCAGCAGCCCGGCGGGGTCCTGGAATCAGCCCCAGCATTTT
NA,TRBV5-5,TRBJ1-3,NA,CASSPGTGNTIYF,TGTGCCAGCAGCCCCGGGACTGGAAACACCATATATTTT
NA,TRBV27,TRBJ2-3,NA,CASSSRGSTDTQYF,TGTGCCAGCAGTTCGCGGGGAAGCACAGATACGCAGTATTTT
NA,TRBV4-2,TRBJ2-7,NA,CASSQGGAYEQYF,TGTGCCAGCAGCCAAGGGGGCGCGTACGAGCAGTACTTC
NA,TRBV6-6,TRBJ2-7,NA,CASNGDGSLYEQYF,TGTGCCAGCAACGGTGACGGGAGCCTCTACGAGCAGTACTTC
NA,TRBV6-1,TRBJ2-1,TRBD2,CASRRLAGDIGEQFF,TGTGCCAGCAGAAGACTAGCGGGAGATATCGGTGAGCAGTTCTTC
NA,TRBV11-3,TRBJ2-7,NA,CASSSSPYEQYF,TGTGCCAGCAGCTCGAGTCCCTACGAGCAGTACTTC
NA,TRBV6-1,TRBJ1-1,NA,CASSEIRGNTEAFF,TGTGCCAGCAGTGAAATTCGGGGGAACACTGAAGCTTTCTTT
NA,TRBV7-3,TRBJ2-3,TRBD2,CASSLTAAGGVGDTQYF,TGTGCCAGCAGCTTAACTGCTGCGGGAGGGGTAGGAGATACGCAGTATTTT
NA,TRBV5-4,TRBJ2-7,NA,CASSHGWEREQYF,TGTGCCAGCAGCCATGGGTGGGAGAGGGAGCAGTACTTC
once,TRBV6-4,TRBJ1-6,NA,CASSSSPLHF,TGTGCCAGCAGTAGCTCACCCCTCCACTTT
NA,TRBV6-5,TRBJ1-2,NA,CASSSQGGWGYTF,TGTGCCAGCAGTTCCCAGGGTGGCTGGGGCTACACCTTC
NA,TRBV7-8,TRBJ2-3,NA,CASSLGGTDTQYF,TGTGCCAGCAGCTTAGGAGGGACAGATACGCAGTATTTT
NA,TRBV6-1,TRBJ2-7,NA,CASRRQLMEQYF,TGTGCCAGCAGGAGACAGTTAATGGAGCAGTACTTC
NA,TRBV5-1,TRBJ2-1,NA,CASSPRGGAYNEQFF,TGCGCCAGCAGCCCTCGGGGTGGGGCCTACAATGAGCAGTTCTTC
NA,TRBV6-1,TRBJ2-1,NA,CASSARPAGSYNEQFF,TGTGCCAGCAGTGCCCGCCCGGCGGGCTCCTACAATGAGCAGTTCTTC
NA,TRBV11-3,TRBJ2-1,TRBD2,CASSLDFPSGYNEQFF,TGTGCCAGCAGCTTAGATTTCCCTAGCGGCTACAATGAGCAGTTCTTC
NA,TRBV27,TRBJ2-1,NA,CASSQGTSVYNEQFF,TGTGCCAGCAGTCAGGGGACAAGTGTTTACAATGAGCAGTTCTTC
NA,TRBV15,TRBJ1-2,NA,CATSSGGTVTF,TGTGCCACCAGTTCTGGGGGGACGGTAACCTTC
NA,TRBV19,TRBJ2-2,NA,CASRTGRLYTGELFF,TGTGCCAGTAGGACGGGAAGGTTGTACACCGGGGAGCTGTTTTTT
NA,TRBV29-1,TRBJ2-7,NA,CSATSPYEQYF,TGCAGCGCAACGTCCCCCTACGAGCAGTACTTC
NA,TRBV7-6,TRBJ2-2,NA,CASSYLATSGTGELFF,TGTGCCAGCAGCTATTTGGCCACTAGTGGGACCGGGGAGCTGTTTTTT
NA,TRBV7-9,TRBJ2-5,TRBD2,CASSLSGTIETQYF,TGTGCCAGCAGCTTATCCGGGACTATTGAGACCCAGTACTTC
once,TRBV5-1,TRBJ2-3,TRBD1,CASRLRDRGLADTQYF,TGCGCCAGCAGGCTCCGGGACAGGGGTCTGGCAGATACGCAGTATTTT
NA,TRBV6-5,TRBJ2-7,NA,CASSAGQSYEQYF,TGTGCCAGCAGTGCCGGACAGTCCTACGAGCAGTACTTC
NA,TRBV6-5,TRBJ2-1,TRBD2,CASSPPGLAQEQFF,TGTGCCAGCAGCCCCCCGGGACTAGCCCAAGAGCAGTTCTTC
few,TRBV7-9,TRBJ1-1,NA,CASSLGQAMNTEAFF,TGTGCCAGCAGCTTGGGCCAGGCTATGAACACTGAAGCTTTCTTT
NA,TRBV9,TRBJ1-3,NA,CASSVAPGLGNTIYF,TGTGCCAGCAGCGTAGCCCCGGGGTTAGGAAACACCATATATTTT
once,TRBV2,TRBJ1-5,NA,CASRQSAGSSNQPQHF,TGTGCCAGCAGACAATCGGCGGGGAGCAGCAATCAGCCCCAGCATTTT
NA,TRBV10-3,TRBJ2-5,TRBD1,CASDRGHGETQYF,TGTGCCTCGGACAGGGGGCACGGAGAGACCCAGTACTTC
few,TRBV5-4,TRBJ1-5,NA,CASSLMGASSNQPQHF,TGTGCCAGCAGCCTGATGGGGGCCTCGAGCAATCAGCCCCAGCATTTT
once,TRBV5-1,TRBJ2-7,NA,CASSPGDSRSYEQYF,TGCGCCAGCAGCCCGGGGGACAGCCGATCCTACGAGCAGTACTTC
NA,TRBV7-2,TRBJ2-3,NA,CASSLALELPDTQYF,TGTGCCAGCAGCTTAGCTTTAGAACTCCCAGATACGCAGTATTTT
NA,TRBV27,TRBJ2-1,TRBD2,CASSLSWTSAQFF,TGTGCCAGCAGTTTATCTTGGACTAGCGCCCAGTTCTTC
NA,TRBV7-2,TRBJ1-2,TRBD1,CASSPGQLGGYTF,TGTGCCAGCAGCCCGGGACAGCTGGGGGGCTACACCTTC
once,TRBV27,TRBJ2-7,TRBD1,CASSFGQGEREQYF,TGTGCCAGCAGTTTCGGGCAGGGGGAACGCGAGCAGTACTTC
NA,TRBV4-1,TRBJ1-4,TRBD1,CASSQGTGTTNEKLFF,TGCGCCAGCAGCCAGGGGACAGGGACTACTAATGAAAAACTGTTTTTT